These T cell receptor beta chains were read from a single sample in a study of blood T cells in healthy people across ages. MiXCR, run by TCRdb on the 5' RACE reads, gives a single entry per CDR3 protein. Of about a million distinct CDR3 sequences in the sample, about 53% are singletons; the top ten hold roughly 23%. What was sequenced was blood. Receptors were obtained from a woman aged 60-75 years in good health. Both conserved end residues are part of each CDR3. The order of the fields is J gene, clone size, D gene, V gene, CDR3 DNA, CDR3 protein. A D gene is named only where the DNA matches it firmly. Clone size is given for some rows only: seen once, a few or many times, or a class if the clone is expanded.

TRBJ1-1 few . TRBV5-1 TGCGCCAGCAGCCATCCGGTTGTGCCGAACACTGAAGCTTTCTTT CASSHPVVPNTEAFF
TRBJ2-3 . . TRBV12-3/TRBV12-4 TGTGCCAGCGGTAAGACAGATACGCAGTATTTT CASGKTDTQYF
TRBJ2-5 few TRBD2 TRBV7-2 TGTGCCAGCAGCTTAGGTGGCGGGAGTGGAGAGACCCAGTACTTC CASSLGGGSGETQYF
TRBJ2-1 . TRBD2 TRBV7-9 TGTGCCAGCAGCTTAGGGACTAGCGGGGGGTCCTACAATGAGCAGTTCTTC CASSLGTSGGSYNEQFF
TRBJ1-1 . . TRBV30 TGTGCCTGGAGTGTACGGAGGGTGGGTGAAGCTTTCTTT CAWSVRRVGEAFF
TRBJ2-3 few TRBD2 TRBV20-1 TGCAGTGCTAGGACACCCCCACGGGAGGGCACAGATACGCAGTATTTT CSARTPPREGTDTQYF
TRBJ2-7 . . TRBV14 TGTGCCAGCAGCCAAAACTCGGTCGGCGAGCAGTACTTC CASSQNSVGEQYF
TRBJ1-5 . . TRBV20-1 TGCAGTGCTATATCTTCTCCTGTCCAGCATTTT CSAISSPVQHF
TRBJ2-1 . TRBD1 TRBV7-2 TGTGCCAGCAGCTTAGGGGACAGGGCCCATGAGCAGTTCTTC CASSLGDRAHEQFF
TRBJ2-6 many TRBD1 TRBV12-3/TRBV12-4 TGTGCCAGCAGTTCGGGACAGGGGATCTCTGGGGCCAACGTCCTGACTTTC CASSSGQGISGANVLTF
TRBJ2-7 . TRBD1 TRBV2 TGTGCCAGCAGTGAACAGGGGGAAACCTACGAGCAGTACTTC CASSEQGETYEQYF
TRBJ2-1 . TRBD2 TRBV7-6 TGTGCCAGCAGCTTAGGGCTAGCGGGAGGCCCTAGCTCCTACAATGAGCAGTTCTTC CASSLGLAGGPSSYNEQFF
TRBJ2-7 . . TRBV7-9 TGTGCCAGCAGCCGACCTTCTTCGGGCGAGCAGTACTTC CASSRPSSGEQYF
TRBJ2-7 . . TRBV21-1 TGTGCCGGCAGCAAGGGTCACGAGCAGTACTTC CAGSKGHEQYF